This is a list of T cell receptor beta chains from one sample in a study of blood T cell repertoires in COVID-19. TCRdb's copy holds only in-frame clones and misses some; the assay was immunoSEQ multiplex PCR. The repertoire holds approximately 40,000 clones, with 80% as singletons. The sample consisted of peripheral blood. The origin of the receptors is an elderly man with active or convalescent COVID-19. Both conserved end residues are part of each CDR3. D genes are given only for firm matches. Some rows mark clone size as missing; the rest say once, few, many or name a class of expanded clone.

D gene | J gene | V gene | clone size | CDR3 DNA | CDR3 protein
NA | TRBJ2-1 | TRBV24-1 | NA | TGTGCCACCAGTCGGTACAATGAGCAGTTCTTC | CATSRYNEQFF
NA | TRBJ2-3 | TRBV9 | NA | TGTGCCAGCAGCGGGGCCTACTTAGAAGATACGCAGTATTTT | CASSGAYLEDTQYF
NA | TRBJ1-1 | TRBV6-6 | NA | TGTGCCAGCAGTTATCAATACCAGACACAGGGTAAAGCTTTCTTT | CASSYQYQTQGKAFF
NA | TRBJ2-5 | TRBV24-1 | NA | TGTGCCACCAGTGATCCCCGGGACACCGAAGAGACCCAGTACTTC | CATSDPRDTEETQYF
TRBD1 | TRBJ2-1 | TRBV27 | NA | TGTGCCAGCAGTTTGGCCGGGACAGGGTTATATGGTGAGCAGTTCTTC | CASSLAGTGLYGEQFF
TRBD1 | TRBJ1-5 | TRBV28 | NA | TGTGCCAGCGATCGGGGTAGCGGAGGGGGCCGCGGCAATCAGCCCCAGCATTTT | CASDRGSGGGRGNQPQHF
NA | TRBJ2-2 | TRBV30 | NA | TGTGCCGGGATTAGGGGCGGGGAGCTGTTTTTT | CAGIRGGELFF
NA | TRBJ1-5 | TRBV19 | NA | TGTGCCAGTAGGAGATACAATCAGCCCCAGCATTTT | CASRRYNQPQHF
TRBD2 | TRBJ2-7 | TRBV5-6 | NA | TGTGCCAGCAGCCCGGGGGTCGGGGGGTTCGAGCAGTACTTC | CASSPGVGGFEQYF
NA | TRBJ1-4 | TRBV25-1 | NA | TGTGCCAGCACCTCTAGGCCAGTGATGTTTTTT | CASTSRPVMFF
TRBD2 | TRBJ2-7 | TRBV9 | once | TGTGCCAGCAGCGAGGGTTTCAGCGGGGGGGCTAGGGAGCAGTACTTC | CASSEGFSGGAREQYF
TRBD2 | TRBJ2-1 | TRBV5-1 | NA | TGCGCCAGCAGCTCGGGACTAGCGGGTCTCAATGAGCAGTTCTTC | CASSSGLAGLNEQFF
TRBD2 | TRBJ2-7 | TRBV4-1 | NA | TGCGCCAGCAGCCCGGGTGGGGCTAGCGGGGGCTACGAGCAGTACTTC | CASSPGGASGGYEQYF
NA | TRBJ1-4 | TRBV2 | NA | TGTGCCAGCAGTGACTTCCAGGACGAGGGAAAACTGTTTTTT | CASSDFQDEGKLFF
TRBD1 | TRBJ2-7 | TRBV7-9 | NA | TGTGCCAGCAGCTTAAAAGGGACAGGGCCCTACGAGCAGTACTTC | CASSLKGTGPYEQYF
NA | TRBJ1-5 | TRBV28 | NA | TGTGCCAGCAGTTTAACCGACACTCCTAGCAATCAGCCCCAGCATTTT | CASSLTDTPSNQPQHF
NA | TRBJ1-3 | TRBV14 | NA | TGTGCCAGCAGCTCTAATCACGGCTCTGGAAACACCATATATTTT | CASSSNHGSGNTIYF
TRBD1 | TRBJ2-2 | TRBV9 | few | TGTGCCAGCAGCGTAGGAGCCGCCGGACAGGGGGTCGGGGAGCTGTTTTTT | CASSVGAAGQGVGELFF
TRBD2 | TRBJ2-3 | TRBV28 | few | TGTGCCAGCAGTTCAGCAGGACTAGCGCAAAACTCAGATACGCAGTATTTT | CASSSAGLAQNSDTQYF
TRBD1 | TRBJ2-2 | TRBV5-8 | NA | TGTGCCAGCAGCTTGGGGACAGGGGCGAGCACCGGGGAGCTGTTTTTT | CASSLGTGASTGELFF
TRBD1 | TRBJ1-2 | TRBV19 | NA | TGTGCCAGTAGTCGGAAAATCTCCGGGACAGGGGGCTCGAACTATGGCTACACCTTC | CASSRKISGTGGSNYGYTF
NA | TRBJ2-3 | TRBV27 | NA | TGTGCCAGCAGTCCATCCGGGACATTGAATACGCAGTATTTT | CASSPSGTLNTQYF
NA | TRBJ1-6 | TRBV7-2 | few | TGTGCCAGCAGCTTAGCGTTGCAGGGCTACTCCTATAATTCACCCCTCCACTTT | CASSLALQGYSYNSPLHF